This entry is about one T cell receptor beta chain. The sample comes from a study of control samples from healthy donors and cancer patients. Clones were read by immunoSEQ multiplex PCR, and TCRdb kept only the in-frame ones, dropping some. Here the sample spans some 95,000 clones, around nine tenths being singletons. Germline V CDR1 and CDR2: SQVTM, ANQGSEA. Trimming pared 5 bases from V and 0 bases from J, leaving 16 bases between. The length of the CDR3 is 15 residues. This clonotype originated in a human donor in good health. The donor label of this sample is uncertain. The chain employs TRBV29-1 and TRBJ1-1, with a weak D call TRBD1 (5 bases). Sequencing used blood. CDR3 in amino acids: CSVPSGAGVNTEAFF. The CDR3 nucleotides are TGCAGCGTTCCCTCGGGTGCGGGGGTGAACACTGAAGCTTTCTTT.